Sequencing of this T cell receptor beta chain was carried out in a study of shared clonotypes between healthy human individuals. Sequenced by immunoSEQ multiplex PCR; TCRdb stores in-frame clones only, minus some. The sample has approximately 1.9 million clones, 80% to 95% seen once; the top ten hold roughly 1.7%. This CDR3 has 16 residues. Losses at the gene ends were 2 bases for V and 6 bases for J; bases not matched to a gene: 11. Germline assignment: CDR1 SEHNR and CDR2 FQNEAQ (reference sequence). Naive CD8 cells comprised CD45RO-negative, CCR7-positively selected cells, excluding terminally differentiated effector memory CD45RA+ cells.

The chain has TRBV7-9 and TRBJ1-1, with 8 bases identical to TRBD1. The material sequenced was naive CD8+ T cells from PBMCs. This receptor was identified in a man aged 18-30 years in good health. Some clones in this sample may be carry-over from other donors' samples. The CDR3 sequence: CASSLRGNDRGSEAFF. In DNA form, the CDR3 reads TGTGCCAGCAGCTTACGCGGCAACGACAGGGGCTCTGAAGCTTTCTTT.